A selection of T cell receptor beta chains follows, all from one sample in a study of cytomegalovirus exposure and HLA in healthy donors. Using immunoSEQ multiplex PCR, the repertoire was profiled, and TCRdb retains in-frame clones only, with some absent. Of more than 85,000 clones listed, roughly 80% are singletons. Sequences were obtained from PBMCs. These receptors came from a boy younger than 18 in good health and CMV-seronegative. The CDR3 runs from the conserved cysteine through the conserved F or W. The D gene is left open where the match is weak. Size values are once, few and many counts, or a class for expanded clones, and some rows have none.

>-|TRBJ2-1|-|TRBV6-1
CASSVAYEQFF
TGTGCCAGCAGTGTGGCCTATGAGCAGTTCTTC
>-|TRBJ2-7|-|TRBV5-1
CASSLAVTGASEQYF
TGCGCCAGCAGCTTGGCCGTTACAGGCGCTTCCGAGCAGTACTTC
>TRBD1|TRBJ2-7|-|TRBV4-1
CASSGSGQGYYEQYF
TGCGCCAGCAGCGGTTCGGGACAGGGATACTACGAGCAGTACTTC
>TRBD1|TRBJ1-2|few|TRBV9
CASSLHRGFYGYTF
TGTGCCAGCAGCCTCCACAGGGGGTTCTATGGCTACACCTTC
>-|TRBJ1-5|-|TRBV28
CASIPRVSNQPQHF
TGTGCCAGCATCCCCAGGGTTAGCAATCAGCCCCAGCATTTT
>TRBD1|TRBJ1-3|-|TRBV11-1
CASSHTGTVSGNTIYF
TGTGCCAGCAGCCACACCGGGACAGTCTCTGGAAACACCATATATTTT
>-|TRBJ2-3|once|TRBV28
CASSHLRDTQYF
TGTGCCAGCAGTCACCTCAGAGATACGCAGTATTTT
>TRBD2|TRBJ2-3|-|TRBV29-1
CSVRSLRKAGASTDTQYF
TGCAGCGTGCGCTCCCTCCGGAAGGCGGGAGCGAGCACAGATACGCAGTATTTT
>-|TRBJ1-3|-|TRBV12-2
CASRYSGMRIGNTIYF
TGTGCAAGTCGCTATTCAGGGATGCGGATAGGAAACACCATATATTTT
>-|TRBJ1-1|-|TRBV4-1
CASSQDYVTGNTEAFF
TGCGCCAGCAGCCAAGATTATGTAACAGGCAACACTGAAGCTTTCTTT
>-|TRBJ2-1|-|TRBV30
CAWSRGLGDNEQFF
TGTGCCTGGAGTCGGGGACTGGGAGACAATGAGCAGTTCTTC
>TRBD1|TRBJ2-1|once|TRBV5-1
CASREGQGNEQFF
TGCGCCAGCAGGGAGGGACAGGGAAATGAGCAGTTCTTC
>-|TRBJ1-1|-|TRBV27
CASSFTSGTEAFF
TGTGCCAGCAGTTTTACTAGTGGGACTGAAGCTTTCTTT
>-|TRBJ1-1|few|TRBV6-5
CASSFARNTEAFF
TGTGCCAGCAGTTTTGCCAGGAACACTGAAGCTTTCTTT
>-|TRBJ2-7|-|TRBV6-5
CASSYSNPRQRYEQYF
TGTGCCAGCAGTTACTCGAACCCGCGACAGAGATACGAGCAGTACTTC
>-|TRBJ2-5|-|TRBV7-2
CASSQTAGEETQYF
TGTGCCAGCAGCCAGACCGCAGGGGAAGAGACCCAGTACTTC
>TRBD1|TRBJ2-7|-|TRBV7-2
CASSIDRASYEQYF
TGTGCCAGCAGCATCGACAGGGCCTCCTACGAGCAGTACTTC
>-|TRBJ1-4|once|TRBV30
CAWSRLREKLFF
TGTGCCTGGAGTCGCCTCCGGGAAAAACTGTTTTTT
>TRBD2|TRBJ2-1|-|TRBV4-1
CASSQELAGAYNEQFF
TGCGCCAGCAGCCAAGAACTAGCGGGGGCCTACAATGAGCAGTTCTTC
>-|TRBJ1-2|-|TRBV7-9
CASSLVNIDGYTF
TGTGCCAGCAGCTTAGTTAATATCGATGGCTACACCTTC
>-|TRBJ2-1|-|TRBV7-2
CASRLEAAAYNEQFF
TGTGCCAGCAGGCTCGAGGCGGCAGCCTACAATGAGCAGTTCTTC
>-|TRBJ1-5|-|TRBV11-2
CASSPYSNQPQHF
TGTGCCAGCAGCCCCTATAGCAATCAGCCCCAGCATTTT
>TRBD1|TRBJ2-7|-|TRBV5-4
CASSLTGGRYEQYF
TGTGCCAGCAGCTTGACAGGGGGCAGGTACGAGCAGTACTTC
>TRBD1|TRBJ1-3|-|TRBV30
CAWKRTGTISGNTIYF
TGTGCCTGGAAAAGGACAGGAACTATCTCTGGAAACACCATATATTTT
>TRBD1|TRBJ1-1|-|TRBV4-1
CASSKRQGTMNTEAFF
TGCGCCAGCAGCAAAAGACAGGGAACCATGAACACTGAAGCTTTCTTT
>-|TRBJ2-2|-|TRBV4-2
CASSQELRSNTGELFF
TGTGCCAGCAGCCAAGAACTCAGGTCGAACACCGGGGAGCTGTTTTTT
>-|TRBJ2-2|-|TRBV7-6
CASSLVGARNTGELFF
TGTGCCAGCAGCTTAGTGGGGGCTCGGAACACCGGGGAGCTGTTTTTT
>-|TRBJ1-4|-|TRBV7-2
CASSSSGNSNEKLFF
TGTGCCAGCAGCTCATCAGGCAACTCTAATGAAAAACTGTTTTTT
>-|TRBJ1-2|-|TRBV2
CASSLEMNPTNYGYTF
TGTGCCAGCAGTCTAGAGATGAATCCGACTAACTATGGCTACACCTTC
>TRBD2|TRBJ2-7|-|TRBV28
CASSHGLAGPYEQYF
TGTGCCAGCAGCCACGGACTAGCGGGACCCTACGAGCAGTACTTC
>-|TRBJ2-7|-|TRBV9
CASSPGTSSYEQYF
TGTGCCAGCAGCCCCGGGACTTCCTCCTACGAGCAGTACTTC
>TRBD1|TRBJ2-7|-|TRBV27
CASKAGTGYHEQYF
TGTGCCAGCAAAGCAGGGACAGGGTACCACGAGCAGTACTTC
>-|TRBJ1-3|-|TRBV4-3
CASSLAGTPGNTIYF
TGCGCCAGCAGCCTAGCCGGGACACCTGGAAACACCATATATTTT
>-|TRBJ1-2|-|TRBV6-5
CASRPTVERSYTF
TGTGCCAGCAGACCGACAGTGGAGAGGAGCTACACCTTC
>-|TRBJ1-2|few|TRBV6-1
CASSEAGRGVTLPWAYGYTF
TGTGCCAGCAGTGAAGCAGGTCGGGGGGTGACCCTGCCCTGGGCCTATGGCTACACCTTC
>-|TRBJ1-2|-|TRBV29-1
CSAPAGGLHYGYTF
TGCAGCGCTCCGGCCGGGGGGTTGCACTATGGCTACACCTTC
>-|TRBJ1-1|few|TRBV5-1
CASSSGLLLEAFF
TGCGCCAGCAGCTCGGGACTACTCCTTGAAGCTTTCTTT
>TRBD1|TRBJ1-4|-|TRBV5-1
CASSLQGVNEKLFF
TGCGCCAGCAGCCTACAGGGGGTGAATGAAAAACTGTTTTTT